This T cell receptor beta chain derives from a study of T cell responses to AZD1222 COVID-19 vaccine. Across the study: Analyses pooled second doses at about 4 or about 12 weeks.

This clone was seen just once. Its antigen remains unidentified. Germline CDR1 SGHDN, CDR2 FVKESK. Trimming took 1 base from V and 2 from J, leaving 8 bases between them. CDR3 size: 14 residues. General study points: Increases in Spike-specific TCR breadth and depth were seen after two AZD1222 doses. Only after the peak T cell response were repertoires sampled. White British ancestry dominated among donors, who included more females, and clonal diversity was possibly underestimated.

Assay: immunoSEQ multiplex PCR; the TCRdb copy retains only in-frame clones and omits some. The table includes about 150,000 clones, 92% detected once. Specimen: peripheral blood, collected on day 0 of AZD1222 vaccination. This receptor was obtained from an adult in good health. This chain links TRBV14 with TRBJ2-5; D gene ambiguous. The CDR3 sequence: CASSQGVTQETQYF. In nucleotides, the CDR3 is TGTGCCAGCAGCCAAGGGGTAACTCAAGAGACCCAGTACTTC.